These T cell receptor beta chains were read from a single sample in a study of OX40 agonist ivuxolimab in advanced cancers. Clones were read by immunoSEQ multiplex PCR, and TCRdb kept only the in-frame ones, dropping some. This table has some 76,000 clones, around 86% appearing once. Specimen: CD4+ or CD8+ T cells sorted from blood, collected in a trial of the OX40 agonist ivuxolimab. The receptor set was obtained from an adult with an advanced solid tumor such as melanoma, head and neck, liver or kidney cancer. CDR3s include the opening cysteine and the closing phenylalanine or tryptophan. A D gene is named only where the DNA matches it firmly. The size entry is marked missing in some rows and otherwise reads once, few, many or a size class.

>once|NA|TRBJ2-7|TRBV5-6
TGTGCCAGCAGCTTCCGGACTGATTTGTCCCCATACGAGCAGTACTTC
CASSFRTDLSPYEQYF
>NA|NA|TRBJ2-6|TRBV2
TGTGCCAGCAGTGAAGCGAGGGGTACTCGGTTAGCCGTCCTGACTTTC
CASSEARGTRLAVLTF
>NA|NA|TRBJ2-7|TRBV28
TGTGCCAGCAGACCAGGAGCGCCCCCCTACGAGCAGTACTTC
CASRPGAPPYEQYF
>NA|NA|TRBJ2-2|TRBV11-2
TGTGCCAGCAGCTTAGGAGCAGCGACCGGGGAGCTGTTTTTT
CASSLGAATGELFF
>NA|NA|TRBJ2-3|TRBV7-8
TGTGCCAGCAGCCCCCTAGGGGGGGGCGGGGGCCCAGATACGCAGTATTTT
CASSPLGGGGGPDTQYF
>NA|NA|TRBJ2-2|TRBV25-1
TGTGCCAGCAGTGAATTTGGGCGGGCCTACACCGGGGAGCTGTTTTTT
CASSEFGRAYTGELFF
>NA|NA|TRBJ1-2|TRBV6-1
TGTGCCAGCAGTCCCCGGACGGACTCCTATGGCTACACCTTC
CASSPRTDSYGYTF
>once|NA|TRBJ2-1|TRBV25-1
TGTGCCAGCAGTGCTGACAGGACGCTCTACAATGAGCAGTTCTTC
CASSADRTLYNEQFF
>NA|NA|TRBJ1-6|TRBV7-2
TGTGCCAGCAGCTTAGATCGAGGAGGGTCACCCCTCCACTTT
CASSLDRGGSPLHF
>once|TRBD1|TRBJ2-2|TRBV19
TGTGCCAGTAGTTCAACAGGGGACGGCACCGGGGAGCTGTTTTTT
CASSSTGDGTGELFF
>NA|NA|TRBJ1-2|TRBV6-1
TGTGCCAGCAGTGGGACAGTGTATGGCTACACCTTC
CASSGTVYGYTF
>few|NA|TRBJ2-3|TRBV6-5
TGTGCCAGCAGTTACCGCGGATCTAGCACAGATACGCAGTATTTT
CASSYRGSSTDTQYF
>few|NA|TRBJ2-6|TRBV5-4
TGTGCCAGCAGCTTTCTGACCTCTGGGGCCAACGTCCTGACTTTC
CASSFLTSGANVLTF
>NA|TRBD1|TRBJ1-5|TRBV2
TGTGCCAGCAGTGAACAGGGGGTCAGGCAGCCCCAGCATTTT
CASSEQGVRQPQHF
>NA|NA|TRBJ1-6|TRBV7-3
TGTGCCAGCAGCTTAAACCCCGCACGTAATTCACCCCTCCACTTT
CASSLNPARNSPLHF
>NA|TRBD1|TRBJ1-5|TRBV7-8
TGTGCCAGCAGCCGGGACAGCGAAATGCCCCAGCATTTT
CASSRDSEMPQHF
>NA|NA|TRBJ2-1|TRBV2
TGTGCCAGCATGTCCGGGTTTTTTGACAATGAGCAGTTCTTC
CASMSGFFDNEQFF
>NA|TRBD2|TRBJ2-2|TRBV6-6
TGTGCCAGCAGTCGCCGGACTAGCCAGAACACCGGGGAGCTGTTTTTT
CASSRRTSQNTGELFF
>NA|NA|TRBJ1-6|TRBV28
TGTGCCAGCAGTTTGCTAGGGGCAGGTTCACCCCTCCACTTT
CASSLLGAGSPLHF
>NA|TRBD2|TRBJ2-7|TRBV6-1
TGTGCCAGCAGCCCCCGGACTAGCGCTTGGCAGTACTTC
CASSPRTSAWQYF
>NA|NA|TRBJ2-6|TRBV5-1
TGCGCCAGCAGCTTGGCAGGGTCCTCTGGGGCCAACGTCCTGACTTTC
CASSLAGSSGANVLTF
>few|NA|TRBJ2-3|TRBV7-7
TGTGCTAGCAGCCAGTCAGGGGTCCCCACAGATACGCAGTATTTT
CASSQSGVPTDTQYF
>NA|NA|TRBJ1-4|TRBV2
TGTGCCAGTTCCTTTCGGGGGGCAACTAATGAAAAACTGTTTTTT
CASSFRGATNEKLFF
>NA|NA|TRBJ1-5|TRBV4-2
TGTGCCAGCAGCTACGGCGGCAATCAGCCCCAGCATTTT
CASSYGGNQPQHF
>NA|NA|TRBJ1-5|TRBV7-9
TGTGCCAGCAGCTCCGGACCGATTAGGGAACAGCCCCAGCATTTT
CASSSGPIREQPQHF
>NA|NA|TRBJ1-4|TRBV29-1
TGCAGCGTTGAACAGGGGCCGGATGAAAAACTGTTTTTT
CSVEQGPDEKLFF
>NA|NA|TRBJ2-5|TRBV6-5
TGTGCCAGCAGGATACCCGGGGGCCGAGAGGACCAGTACTTC
CASRIPGGREDQYF
>few|TRBD1|TRBJ2-3|TRBV10-3
TGTGCCGTACAGGGGGCTAGCACAGATACGCAGTATTTT
CAVQGASTDTQYF
>NA|NA|TRBJ1-5|TRBV19
TGTGCCAGTAAGGCCCAGGGGATGGGCAGCAATCAGCCCCAGCATTTT
CASKAQGMGSNQPQHF
>NA|NA|TRBJ2-3|TRBV6-6
TGTGCCAGCACCTTAGGGACGGCGGAGAATACGCAGTATTTT
CASTLGTAENTQYF
>NA|NA|TRBJ2-7|TRBV27
TGTGCCAGCAGTTCGCCGGGTGGGGGGGAGCAGTACTTC
CASSSPGGGEQYF
>few|NA|TRBJ2-1|TRBV5-1
TGCGCCAGCGAAGGGGGGCGGGAAAGCTCCTACAATGAGCAGTTCTTC
CASEGGRESSYNEQFF
>NA|TRBD1|TRBJ1-6|TRBV6-1
TGTGCCAGCAGTGAAATAGGACAGGGGTACTCACCCCTCCACTTT
CASSEIGQGYSPLHF
>NA|NA|TRBJ2-5|TRBV4-1
TGCGCCAGCAGCTTCGGTAGTAGCGGCCAAGAGACCCAGTACTTC
CASSFGSSGQETQYF
>NA|NA|TRBJ1-2|TRBV6-1
TGTGCCAGCGCCCCTTTCTCTTCGTACGGCTACACCTTC
CASAPFSSYGYTF
>NA|NA|TRBJ1-2|TRBV15
TGTGCCACCAGCCCGCGGACAGTCCTAAACTATGGCTACACCTTC
CATSPRTVLNYGYTF
>NA|TRBD1|TRBJ2-1|TRBV5-1
TGCGCCAGCAGCTTACGACAGGGGGCCTACAATGAGCAGTTCTTC
CASSLRQGAYNEQFF
>once|NA|TRBJ1-6|TRBV28
TGTGCCAGCAGCACATTACAGGGATTTAATTCACCCCTCCACTTT
CASSTLQGFNSPLHF
>NA|TRBD1|TRBJ1-6|TRBV19
TGTGCCAGCGAAAGATCGGGACAGGGGAATTCACCCCTCCACTTT
CASERSGQGNSPLHF
>once|NA|TRBJ2-3|TRBV21-1
TGTGCCAGCAGCGGCCAAGCGGGAAGACAGGGCGGAACAGATACGCAGTATTTT
CASSGQAGRQGGTDTQYF
>NA|NA|TRBJ1-5|TRBV7-2
TGTGCCAGCAGCTTAGACCCAGGGGGCAATCAGCCCCAGCATTTT
CASSLDPGGNQPQHF
>NA|NA|TRBJ2-2|TRBV18
TGTGCCAGCTCACCACCGAATAGGGGCACCGGGGAGCTGTTTTTT
CASSPPNRGTGELFF
>NA|NA|TRBJ1-1|TRBV11-2
TGTGCCAGCAGCTTACCCTCGGGGGGCACTGAAGCTTTCTTT
CASSLPSGGTEAFF
>NA|TRBD1|TRBJ1-6|TRBV18
TGTGCCAGCTCACCTTCCGGGACAGGGATGGCACCCCTCCACTTT
CASSPSGTGMAPLHF
>NA|NA|TRBJ2-6|TRBV5-1
TGCGCCAGCAGCTTGGGAGGGGCTGGTGGGGCCAACGTCCTGACTTTC
CASSLGGAGGANVLTF
>NA|NA|TRBJ2-1|TRBV19
TGTGCCAGTAGTAGTCAGGGACTTAATGAGCAGTTCTTC
CASSSQGLNEQFF
>NA|NA|TRBJ2-1|TRBV2
TGTGCCAGCAGAATTTCTTCAAGCTCCTACAATGAGCAGTTCTTC
CASRISSSSYNEQFF
>NA|NA|TRBJ2-3|TRBV7-2
TGTGCCAGCAGCCAACAGAGGAGTCCAGATACGCAGTATTTT
CASSQQRSPDTQYF
>NA|NA|TRBJ2-2|TRBV7-6
TGTGCCAGCAGCAGGGCTCCCCTCCGGGGGAGAGGAGAGCTGTTTTTT
CASSRAPLRGRGELFF
>NA|NA|TRBJ2-2|TRBV27
TGTGCCAGCCGTAGTCTGGGGGACACCGGGGAGCTGTTTTTT
CASRSLGDTGELFF
>NA|NA|TRBJ1-3|TRBV2
TGTGCCAGCAGCCAACTCTCAACAGGGTCTGGAAACACCATATATTTT
CASSQLSTGSGNTIYF
>few|NA|TRBJ2-3|TRBV15
TGTGCCACCAGCAGACTCTCGGGGGCGGGGATTGCAGATACGCAGTATTTT
CATSRLSGAGIADTQYF